The rows below give T cell receptor beta chains drawn from one sample of a study of cytotoxic CD8 clonotypes in ibrutinib-treated CLL. TCRdb keeps only in-frame clones here, not all; method: immunoSEQ multiplex PCR. The profile covers about 49,000 clones, with approximately 69% appearing a single time and 9.5% to 15% taken by the ten largest. Material: PBMCs, obtained after 12 months of ibrutinib treatment. The receptor source for this set is a human donor with chronic lymphocytic leukemia. Each CDR3 is given with its conserved first and last residue. The order of the fields is V gene, clone size, J gene, D gene, CDR3 DNA, CDR3 protein. D genes are given only for firm matches. Not every row has a clone size; where given, it reads once, few, many or a size class.

TRBV5-4	-	TRBJ1-6	-	TGTGCCAGCAGCTTGGACACCGCAAATTCACCCCTCCACTTT	CASSLDTANSPLHF
TRBV7-9	-	TRBJ2-2	TRBD2	TGTGCCAGCAGCTTAGCACTAGCGGGGACCGGGGAGCTGTTTTTT	CASSLALAGTGELFF
TRBV7-3	-	TRBJ2-3	TRBD2	TGTGCCAGCAGCCTGGGGACTAGCGGGGGCACAGATACGCAGTATTTT	CASSLGTSGGTDTQYF
TRBV19	few	TRBJ1-2	TRBD1	TGTGCCAGTAGCCGACAGGGTTCATCCTATGGCTACACCTTC	CASSRQGSSYGYTF
TRBV9	-	TRBJ2-5	-	TGTGCCAGCAGCGTAATGGGAGGCGACGAGACCCAGTACTTC	CASSVMGGDETQYF
TRBV5-1	-	TRBJ1-6	-	TGCGCCAGCAGAAGGACGGAGATTGGGGGGCATTCACCCCTCCACTTT	CASRRTEIGGHSPLHF
TRBV7-8	few	TRBJ2-7	-	TGTGCCAGCAGCCATACAGGGACCTCCTACGAGCAGTACTTC	CASSHTGTSYEQYF
TRBV9	-	TRBJ1-5	-	TGTGCCAGCAGCCCATCGGGGGCCCAGCCCCAGCATTTT	CASSPSGAQPQHF
TRBV2	-	TRBJ2-7	-	TGTGCCAGCAGCCTTACGGGACGCACTGACGGGCAGTACTTC	CASSLTGRTDGQYF
TRBV7-2	-	TRBJ2-3	-	TGCTCGGCGGGCGGGGCCGCAGATACGCAGTATTTT	CSAGGAADTQYF
TRBV6-1	-	TRBJ1-1	-	TGTGCCAGCAGTCGAATCGCTGAAGCTTTCTTT	CASSRIAEAFF
TRBV28	-	TRBJ1-2	TRBD1	TGTGCCAGCAGTTTAGGTGGACAGGGGGCTCATTTTGATGGCTACACCTTC	CASSLGGQGAHFDGYTF
TRBV5-8	-	TRBJ1-5	-	TGTGCCAGCAGCTTCGGGACGGACAATCAGCCCCAGCATTTT	CASSFGTDNQPQHF
TRBV4-2	medium-sized	TRBJ2-2	-	TGTGCCAGCACCTGGGACCTGGACACCGGGGAGCTGTTTTTT	CASTWDLDTGELFF
TRBV4-1	-	TRBJ2-7	-	TGCGCCAGCAGCCAACTCGTCACCGAGGTACAGTACTTC	CASSQLVTEVQYF
TRBV11-2	-	TRBJ2-1	-	TGTGCCAGCAGCTTAGGGCAGAGCTTCTCCTACAATGAGCAGTTCTTC	CASSLGQSFSYNEQFF
TRBV18	-	TRBJ2-1	TRBD1	TGTGCCAGCTCACCATATGCAGACAGGGCCTTACCAAACTACAATGAGCAGTTCTTC	CASSPYADRALPNYNEQFF
TRBV5-1	-	TRBJ1-3	TRBD1	TGCGCCAGCAGCCTCGGGACAGGGCGGGACACCATATATTTT	CASSLGTGRDTIYF
TRBV6-5	-	TRBJ2-5	TRBD1	TGTGCCAGCAGTCCTAACAGGGGGCCAGAGACCCAGTACTTC	CASSPNRGPETQYF
TRBV28	few	TRBJ1-6	-	TGTGCCAGCACCCTAGGACACGCCGGGTCACCCCTCCACTTT	CASTLGHAGSPLHF
TRBV27	few	TRBJ1-2	-	TGTGCCACCAGTTCAGGGGCCGGCTATGGCTACACCTTC	CATSSGAGYGYTF
TRBV9	-	TRBJ2-7	TRBD2	TGTGCCAGCAGCGTCTCCGGGGCGGGGGGCCTCTACGAGCAGTACTTC	CASSVSGAGGLYEQYF
TRBV29-1	-	TRBJ2-5	TRBD2	TGCAGCGTTCTAAGCGGGGGGCGAATTAGGGAGACCCAGTACTTC	CSVLSGGRIRETQYF
TRBV30	-	TRBJ1-5	-	TGTGCCTGGAGTGAGAGGGGAACTCAGCCCCAGCATTTT	CAWSERGTQPQHF
TRBV5-8	-	TRBJ2-1	TRBD2	TGTGCCAGCAGTCACGGGGGGTTACCCCACAATGAGCAGTTCTTC	CASSHGGLPHNEQFF
TRBV21-1	-	TRBJ2-3	-	TGTGCCAGCAGCAAGTCCCCAGGGTTGGGTACGCAGTATTTT	CASSKSPGLGTQYF
TRBV15	-	TRBJ1-4	TRBD1	TGTGCCACCAGCAGGGGACAGGGGGCAACTAATGAAAAACTGTTTTTT	CATSRGQGATNEKLFF
TRBV5-5	-	TRBJ2-7	TRBD1	TGTGCCAGCAGCGGGGACAGCCTTTCCTACGAGCAGTACTTC	CASSGDSLSYEQYF
TRBV7-9	-	TRBJ1-2	-	TGTGCCAGCAGCTACTCATTGACTGAGTATGGCTACACCTTC	CASSYSLTEYGYTF
TRBV5-6	-	TRBJ2-2	TRBD1	TGTGCCAGCAGCCGGGACAGGGGGCGCCCCGGGGAGCTGTTTTTT	CASSRDRGRPGELFF
TRBV11-1	-	TRBJ2-7	TRBD1	TGTGCCAGCAGCTTAGTTCAGGGGGCGCACCACGAGCAGTACTTC	CASSLVQGAHHEQYF
TRBV5-1	-	TRBJ2-7	-	TGCGCCAGCAGCTTGGGCCAGGGGCCAACCTACGAGCAGTACTTC	CASSLGQGPTYEQYF
TRBV27	-	TRBJ1-1	-	TGTGCCAGCAGTTTAGGCGGTCAGAACACTGAAGCTTTCTTT	CASSLGGQNTEAFF
TRBV27	-	TRBJ2-7	-	TGTGCCAGCAGCAGGGACTTTACCTACGAGCAGTACTTC	CASSRDFTYEQYF
TRBV14	-	TRBJ1-1	-	TGTGCCAGCAGCCAAGAAGCCCTCTTGTACTATGACACTGAAGCTTTCTTT	CASSQEALLYYDTEAFF
TRBV28	-	TRBJ2-5	-	TGTGCCAGCAGCCAAGGATTCGGCCAAGAGACCCAGTACTTC	CASSQGFGQETQYF
TRBV4-1	-	TRBJ1-6	TRBD1	TGCGCCAGCAGCCAAGATACAGGGGGGAATTCACCCCTCCACTTT	CASSQDTGGNSPLHF
TRBV7-9	-	TRBJ2-1	-	TGTGCCAGCAGCTTAGTTCTCGGTTGGACATTAGACAATGAGCAGTTCTTC	CASSLVLGWTLDNEQFF
TRBV7-9	-	TRBJ1-2	TRBD1	TGTGCCAGCAGCTTAGCGGGGACAGGGAACTATGGCTACACCTTC	CASSLAGTGNYGYTF
TRBV6-6	-	TRBJ1-2	-	TGTGCCAGCAGCCGCCCGGGTCCCTTTGGCTACACCTTC	CASSRPGPFGYTF
TRBV4-1	-	TRBJ2-6	TRBD1	TGCGCCAGCAGCACAGGACAGGGGCCTAAATCTGGGGCCAACGTCCTGACTTTC	CASSTGQGPKSGANVLTF
TRBV30	few	TRBJ2-7	TRBD1	TGTGCCACCGACAGGGGAGGTTACGAGCAGTACTTC	CATDRGGYEQYF
TRBV6-4	few	TRBJ2-7	-	TGTGCCAGCAGCCCGTCGAGTGCGAGCTCCTACGAGCAGTACTTC	CASSPSSASSYEQYF
TRBV19	-	TRBJ2-2	-	TGTGCCACCTCTCCCACTCCGAACACCGGGGAGCTGTTTTTT	CATSPTPNTGELFF
TRBV14	-	TRBJ2-3	-	TGTGCCAGCAACCGTAGACTGGTAACAGATACGCAGTATTTT	CASNRRLVTDTQYF
TRBV6-1	once	TRBJ1-6	TRBD1	TGTGCCAGCCTACGGACAGGAAATTCACCCCTCCACTTT	CASLRTGNSPLHF
TRBV19	-	TRBJ1-2	-	TGTGCCAGTAGTTGGAGGTCTCAGGGCTACACCTTC	CASSWRSQGYTF
TRBV14	few	TRBJ2-3	-	TGTGCCAGCAGCCACTTAAAGGGTACGCAGTATTTT	CASSHLKGTQYF